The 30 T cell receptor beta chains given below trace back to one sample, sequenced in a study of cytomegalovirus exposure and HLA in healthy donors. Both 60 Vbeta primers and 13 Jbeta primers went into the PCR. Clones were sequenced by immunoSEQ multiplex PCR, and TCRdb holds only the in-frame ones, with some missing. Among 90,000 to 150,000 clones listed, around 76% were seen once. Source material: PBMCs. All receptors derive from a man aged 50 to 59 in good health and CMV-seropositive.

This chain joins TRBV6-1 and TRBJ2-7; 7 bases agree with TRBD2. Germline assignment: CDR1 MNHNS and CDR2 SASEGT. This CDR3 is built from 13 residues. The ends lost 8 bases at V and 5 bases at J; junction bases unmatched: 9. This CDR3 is CASHTSAWNEQYF. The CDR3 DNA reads TGTGCCAGCCACACTAGCGCGTGGAACGAGCAGTACTTC.

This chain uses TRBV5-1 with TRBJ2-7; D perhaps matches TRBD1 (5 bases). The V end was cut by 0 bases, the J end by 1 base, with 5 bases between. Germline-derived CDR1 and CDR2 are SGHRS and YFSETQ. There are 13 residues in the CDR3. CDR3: CASSLEGSYEQYF. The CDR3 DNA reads TGCGCCAGCAGCTTGGAGGGGTCCTACGAGCAGTACTTC.

The CDR3 DNA sequence: TGTGCCAGCAGTTTTAGGGGGCGTGTTGGGGCCAACGTCCTGACTTTC. Amino acid sequence: CASSFRGRVGANVLTF. The gene calls are TRBV28 and TRBJ2-6; 7 nucleotides match TRBD1. Trimming cost V 3 bases and J 3 bases; bases outside gene matches: 5. CDR1 is MDHEN and CDR2 is SYDVKM in the germline V gene. The CDR3 totals 16 residues.

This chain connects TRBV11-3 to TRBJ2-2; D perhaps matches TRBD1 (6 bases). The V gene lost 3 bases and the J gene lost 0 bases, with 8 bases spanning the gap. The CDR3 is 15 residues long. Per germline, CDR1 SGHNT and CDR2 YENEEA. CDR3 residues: CASSFDRTNTGELFF. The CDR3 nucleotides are TGTGCCAGCAGCTTTGACAGGACGAACACCGGGGAGCTGTTTTTT.

CDR3 nucleotides: TGTGCCAGTCAGAACAGCCTCTATGGCTACACCTTC. It yields the protein CASQNSLYGYTF. This rearrangement joins TRBV25-1 to TRBJ1-2, with D unclear. The CDR3 is 12 amino acids. Germline V gives CDR1 MGHDK, CDR2 SYGVNS. V shed 9 bases and J shed 4 bases, with 12 bases lying between them.

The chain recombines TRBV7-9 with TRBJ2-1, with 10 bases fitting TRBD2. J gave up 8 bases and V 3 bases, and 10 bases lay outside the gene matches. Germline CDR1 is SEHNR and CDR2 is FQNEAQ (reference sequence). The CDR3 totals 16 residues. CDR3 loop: CASSLGERGGHHEQFF. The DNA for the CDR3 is TGTGCCAGCAGCTTGGGAGAGCGGGGGGGCCATCATGAGCAGTTCTTC.

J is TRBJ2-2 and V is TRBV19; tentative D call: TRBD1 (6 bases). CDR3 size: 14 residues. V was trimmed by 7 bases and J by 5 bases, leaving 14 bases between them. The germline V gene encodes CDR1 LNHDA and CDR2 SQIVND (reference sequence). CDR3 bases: TGTGCCAGTAACAGGGACCTCAATACCGGGGAGCTGTTTTTT. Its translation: CASNRDLNTGELFF.

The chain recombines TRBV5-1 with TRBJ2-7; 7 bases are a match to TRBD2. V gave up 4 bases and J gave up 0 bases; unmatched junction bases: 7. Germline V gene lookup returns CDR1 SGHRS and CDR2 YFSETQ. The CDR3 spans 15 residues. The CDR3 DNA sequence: TGCGCCAGCAGCGCCGGGGCTAGCGGCTCCTACGAGCAGTACTTC. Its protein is CASSAGASGSYEQYF. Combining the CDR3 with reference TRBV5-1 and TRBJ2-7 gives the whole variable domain KAGVTQTPRYLIKTRGQQVTLSCSPISGHRSVSWYQQTPGQGLQFLFEYFSETQRNKGNFPGRFSGRQFSNSRSEMNVSTLELGDSALYLCASSAGASGSYEQYFGPGTRLTVT.

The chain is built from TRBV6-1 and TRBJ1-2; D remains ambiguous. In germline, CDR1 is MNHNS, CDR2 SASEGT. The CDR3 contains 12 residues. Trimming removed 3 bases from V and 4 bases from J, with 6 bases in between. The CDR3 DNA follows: TGTGCCAGCAGTGACCTAAGCTATGGCTACACCTTC. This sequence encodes CASSDLSYGYTF.

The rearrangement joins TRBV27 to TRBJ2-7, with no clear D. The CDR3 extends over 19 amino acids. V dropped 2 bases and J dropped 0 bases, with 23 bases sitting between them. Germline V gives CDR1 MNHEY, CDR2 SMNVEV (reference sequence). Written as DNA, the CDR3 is TGTGCCAGCAGTTTACGGAGCTCCCCAACCCCTAGAAACTCCTACGAGCAGTACTTC. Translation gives CASSLRSSPTPRNSYEQYF.

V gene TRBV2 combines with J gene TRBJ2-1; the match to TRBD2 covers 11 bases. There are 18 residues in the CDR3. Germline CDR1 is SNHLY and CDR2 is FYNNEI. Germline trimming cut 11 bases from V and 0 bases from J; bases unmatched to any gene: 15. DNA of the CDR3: TGTGCCGGTGTTTGGACTAGCGGGCCCACCGGCTCCTACAATGAGCAGTTCTTC. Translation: CAGVWTSGPTGSYNEQFF. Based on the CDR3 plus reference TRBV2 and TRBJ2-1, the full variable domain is EPEVTQTPSHQVTQMGQEVILRCVPISNHLYFYWYRQILGQKVEFLVSFYNNEISEKSEIFDDQFSVERPDGSNFTLKIRSTKLEDSAMYFCAGVWTSGPTGSYNEQFFGPGTRLTVL.

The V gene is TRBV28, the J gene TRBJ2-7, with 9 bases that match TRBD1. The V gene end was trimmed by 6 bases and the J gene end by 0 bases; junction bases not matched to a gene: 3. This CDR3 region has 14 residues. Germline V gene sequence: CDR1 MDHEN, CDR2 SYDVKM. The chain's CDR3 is CASSGTGRSYEQYF. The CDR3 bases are TGTGCCAGCAGCGGGACAGGGCGCTCCTACGAGCAGTACTTC.

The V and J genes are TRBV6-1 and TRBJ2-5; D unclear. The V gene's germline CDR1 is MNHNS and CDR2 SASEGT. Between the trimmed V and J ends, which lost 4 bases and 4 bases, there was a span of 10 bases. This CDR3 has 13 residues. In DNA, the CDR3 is TGTGCCAGCAGTGTCCGGGTGGGAGAGACCCAGTACTTC. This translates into CASSVRVGETQYF.

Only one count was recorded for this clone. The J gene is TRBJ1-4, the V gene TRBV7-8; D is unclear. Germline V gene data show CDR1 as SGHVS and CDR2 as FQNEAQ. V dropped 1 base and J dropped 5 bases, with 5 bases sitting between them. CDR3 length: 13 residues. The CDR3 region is CASSLDKNEKLFF. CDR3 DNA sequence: TGTGCCAGCAGCTTAGACAAGAATGAAAAACTGTTTTTT.

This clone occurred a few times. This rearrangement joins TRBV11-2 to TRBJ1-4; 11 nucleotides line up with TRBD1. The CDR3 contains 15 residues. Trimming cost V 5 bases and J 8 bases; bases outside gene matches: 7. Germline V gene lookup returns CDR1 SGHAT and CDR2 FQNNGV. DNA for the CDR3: TGTGCCAGCAGCGGGCCGGGACAGGGGGGCGAAAAACTGTTTTTT. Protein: CASSGPGQGGEKLFF. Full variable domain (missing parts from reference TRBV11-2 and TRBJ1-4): EAGVAQSPRYKIIEKRQSVAFWCNPISGHATLYWYQQILGQGPKLLIQFQNNGVVDDSQLPKDRFSAERLKGVDSTLKIQPAKLEDSAVYLCASSGPGQGGEKLFFGSGTQLSVL.

Written as DNA, the CDR3 is TGTGCCAGCAGCCAAGCGGCCCGGACAGGGCGAGGCTACACCTTC. It yields the protein CASSQAARTGRGYTF. The chain uses TRBV14 and TRBJ1-2, with TRBD1 matching 8 bases. The CDR3 spans 15 residues. Germline CDR1 is SGHDN and CDR2 is FVKESK. Unmatched junction bases numbered 9, after V lost 1 base and J lost 8 bases.

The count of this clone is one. CDR3 residues: CASSQSGTPYEQYF. In nucleotides, the CDR3 is TGCGCCAGCAGCCAGAGCGGGACCCCCTACGAGCAGTACTTC. This sequence joins TRBV4-3 and TRBJ2-7, with 7 bases aligning to TRBD2. The CDR3 is 14 residues long. CDR1 and CDR2 (germline): LGHNA, YSLEER. The V and J ends lost 3 bases and 2 bases, in that order; junction bases with no gene match: 4.

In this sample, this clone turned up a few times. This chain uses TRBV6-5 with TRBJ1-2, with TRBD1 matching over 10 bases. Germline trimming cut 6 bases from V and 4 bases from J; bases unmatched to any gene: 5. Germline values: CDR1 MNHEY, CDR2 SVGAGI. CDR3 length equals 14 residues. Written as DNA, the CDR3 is TGTGCCAGCAGGCGACAGGGGGCAATCTATGGCTACACCTTC. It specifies CASRRQGAIYGYTF.

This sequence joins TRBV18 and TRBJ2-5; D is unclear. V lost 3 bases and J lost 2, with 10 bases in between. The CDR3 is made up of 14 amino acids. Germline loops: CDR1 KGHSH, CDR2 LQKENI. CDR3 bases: TGTGCCAGCTCACCTTCAGTACAGCAAGAGACCCAGTACTTC. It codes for CASSPSVQQETQYF. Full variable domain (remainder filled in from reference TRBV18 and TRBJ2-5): NAGVMQNPRHLVRRRGQEARLRCSPMKGHSHVYWYRQLPEEGLKFMVYLQKENIIDESGMPKERFSAEFPKEGPSILRIQQVVRGDSAAYFCASSPSVQQETQYFGPGTRLLVL.

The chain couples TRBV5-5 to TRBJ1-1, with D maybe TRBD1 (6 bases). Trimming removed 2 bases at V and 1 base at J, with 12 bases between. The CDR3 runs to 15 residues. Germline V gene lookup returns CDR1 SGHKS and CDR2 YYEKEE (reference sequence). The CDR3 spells CASSLLTGPNTEAFF. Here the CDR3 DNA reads TGTGCCAGCAGCTTACTGACAGGACCGAACACTGAAGCTTTCTTT.

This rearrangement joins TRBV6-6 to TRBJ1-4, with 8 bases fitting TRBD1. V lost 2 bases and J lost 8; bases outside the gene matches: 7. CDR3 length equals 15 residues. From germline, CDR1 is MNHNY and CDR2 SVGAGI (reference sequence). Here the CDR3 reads CASSYGQGGQEKLFF. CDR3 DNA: TGTGCCAGCAGTTACGGACAGGGAGGACAAGAAAAACTGTTTTTT.

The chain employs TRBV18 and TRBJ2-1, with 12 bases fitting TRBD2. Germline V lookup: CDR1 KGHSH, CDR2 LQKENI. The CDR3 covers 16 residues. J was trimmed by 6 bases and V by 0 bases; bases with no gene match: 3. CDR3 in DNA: TGTGCCAGCTCACCACCGTTACTAGCGGGGGGCAATGAGCAGTTCTTC. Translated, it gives CASSPPLLAGGNEQFF.

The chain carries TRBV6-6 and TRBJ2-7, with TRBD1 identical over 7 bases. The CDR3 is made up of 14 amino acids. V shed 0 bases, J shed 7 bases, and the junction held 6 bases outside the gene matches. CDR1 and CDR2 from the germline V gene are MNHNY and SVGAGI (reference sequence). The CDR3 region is CASSYSNRGTEQYF. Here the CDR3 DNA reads TGTGCCAGCAGTTACTCGAACAGGGGCACTGAGCAGTACTTC.

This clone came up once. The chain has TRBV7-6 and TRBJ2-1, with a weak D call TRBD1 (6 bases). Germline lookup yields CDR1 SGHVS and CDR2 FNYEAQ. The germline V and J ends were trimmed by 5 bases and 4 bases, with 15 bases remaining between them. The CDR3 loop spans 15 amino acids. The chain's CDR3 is CASSPDRGAYNEQFF. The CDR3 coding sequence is TGTGCCAGCAGCCCGGACAGAGGAGCTTACAATGAGCAGTTCTTC. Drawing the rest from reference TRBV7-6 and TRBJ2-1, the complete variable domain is GAGVSQSPRYKVTKRGQDVALRCDPISGHVSLYWYRQALGQGPEFLTYFNYEAQQDKSGLPNDRFSAERPEGSISTLTIQRTEQRDSAMYRCASSPDRGAYNEQFFGPGTRLTVL.

The CDR3 region is CASSLRAGGPRGEQFF. CDR3 DNA: TGTGCCAGCAGTTTACGGGCGGGAGGGCCTAGGGGTGAGCAGTTCTTC. The V call is TRBV28, the J call TRBJ2-1, with 9 bases that match TRBD2. CDR1 is MDHEN, CDR2 SYDVKM, per germline. The CDR3 contains 16 residues. With V trimmed by 2 bases and J by 9 bases, 11 bases remained unmatched.

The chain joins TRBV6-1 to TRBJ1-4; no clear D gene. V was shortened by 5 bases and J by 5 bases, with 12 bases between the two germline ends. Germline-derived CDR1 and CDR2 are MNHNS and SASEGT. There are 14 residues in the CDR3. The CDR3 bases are TGTGCCAGCAGTTTACTGAGGGTCAATGAAAAACTGTTTTTT. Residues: CASSLLRVNEKLFF.

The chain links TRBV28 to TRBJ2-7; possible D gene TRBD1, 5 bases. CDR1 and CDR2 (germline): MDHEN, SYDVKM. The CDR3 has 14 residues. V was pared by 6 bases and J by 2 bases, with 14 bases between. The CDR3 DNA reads TGTGCCAGCAGCCGGGTGACAGAAGCCTACGAGCAGTACTTC. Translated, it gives CASSRVTEAYEQYF.

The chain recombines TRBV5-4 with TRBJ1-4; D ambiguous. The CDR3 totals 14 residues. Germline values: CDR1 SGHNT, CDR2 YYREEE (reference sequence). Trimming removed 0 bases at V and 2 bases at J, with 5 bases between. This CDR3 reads CASSLGLTNEKLFF. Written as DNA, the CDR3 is TGTGCCAGCAGCTTGGGTCTTACTAATGAAAAACTGTTTTTT.

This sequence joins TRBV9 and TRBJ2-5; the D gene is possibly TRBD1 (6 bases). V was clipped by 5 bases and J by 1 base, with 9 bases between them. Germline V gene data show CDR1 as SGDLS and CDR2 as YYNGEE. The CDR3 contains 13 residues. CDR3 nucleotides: TGTGCCAGCAGTGGACAGCCCCAAGAGACCCAGTACTTC. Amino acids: CASSGQPQETQYF.

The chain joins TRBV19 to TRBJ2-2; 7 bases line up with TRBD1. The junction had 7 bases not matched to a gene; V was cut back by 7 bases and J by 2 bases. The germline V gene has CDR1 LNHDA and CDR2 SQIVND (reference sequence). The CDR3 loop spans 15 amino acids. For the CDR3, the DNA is TGTGCCAGTAACCCTGGACAGGTTAACACCGGGGAGCTGTTTTTT. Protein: CASNPGQVNTGELFF.